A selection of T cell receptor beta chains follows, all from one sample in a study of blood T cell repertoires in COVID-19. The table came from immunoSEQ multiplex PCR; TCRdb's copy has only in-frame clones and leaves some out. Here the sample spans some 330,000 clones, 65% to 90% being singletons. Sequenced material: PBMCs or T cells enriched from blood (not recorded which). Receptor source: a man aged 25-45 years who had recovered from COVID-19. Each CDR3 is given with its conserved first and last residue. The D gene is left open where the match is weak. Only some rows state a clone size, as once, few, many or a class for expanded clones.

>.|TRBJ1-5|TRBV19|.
TGTGCCAGTAGTACCCCTCGGACTCATCAGCCCCAGCATTTT
CASSTPRTHQPQHF
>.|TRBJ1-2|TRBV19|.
TGTGCCAGTAGTAGCCCTCGGGGCGGGAGTCCTGGCTACACCTTC
CASSSPRGGSPGYTF
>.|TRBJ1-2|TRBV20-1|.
TGCAGTGCTAGAGGTGGAGAGGGCTACACCTTC
CSARGGEGYTF
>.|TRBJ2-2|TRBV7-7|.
TGTGCTAGCAGCCCGCGGGGGCAGGCGGCCGGGGAGCTGTTTTTT
CASSPRGQAAGELFF
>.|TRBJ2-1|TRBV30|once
TGTGCCTGGGAGGGGCGGGGCCGGTACAATGAGCAGTTCTTC
CAWEGRGRYNEQFF
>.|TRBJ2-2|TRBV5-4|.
TGTGCCAGCAGCCCTGGGGACTACACCGGGGAGCTGTTTTTT
CASSPGDYTGELFF
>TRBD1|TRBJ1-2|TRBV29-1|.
TGCAGCGTTGTTCAAGGACAGGGAAGAAACTATGGCTACACCTTC
CSVVQGQGRNYGYTF
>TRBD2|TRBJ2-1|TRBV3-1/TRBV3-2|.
TGTGCCAGCAGCCATATACGACTAGCGGGAGAACGTGAGCAGTTCTTC
CASSHIRLAGEREQFF
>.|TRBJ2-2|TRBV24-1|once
TGTGCCACCAGGTCAGGTAGCGTAATAACGAACACCGGGGAGCTGTTTTTT
CATRSGSVITNTGELFF
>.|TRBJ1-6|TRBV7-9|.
TGTGCCAGCAGCTTATCTCGGGGAAATAATTCACCCCTCCACTTT
CASSLSRGNNSPLHF
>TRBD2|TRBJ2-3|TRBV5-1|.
TGCGCCAGCAGCTTGGAAGGTGGGCTAGCGGGGTACACAGATACGCAGTATTTT
CASSLEGGLAGYTDTQYF
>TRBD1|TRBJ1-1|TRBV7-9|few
TGTGCCAGCAGCCACTTCCCGCTCCGACAGGGTGAAGCTTTCTTT
CASSHFPLRQGEAFF
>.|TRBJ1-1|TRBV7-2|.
TGTGCCAGCAGCTCCCAGCGCGGGGGACGGGGGATGGAAGCTTTCTTT
CASSSQRGGRGMEAFF
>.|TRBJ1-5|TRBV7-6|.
TGTGCCAGCAGCTTAGCAGGGGGCAATCAGCCCCAGCATTTT
CASSLAGGNQPQHF
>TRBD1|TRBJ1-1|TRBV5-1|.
TGCGCCAGCAGCTACGGACAGGGGAACACTGAAGCTTTCTTT
CASSYGQGNTEAFF
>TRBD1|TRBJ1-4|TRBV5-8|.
TGTGCCAGCAGCTTGGAAACAGGGGGCAAGGAAAAACTGTTTTTT
CASSLETGGKEKLFF